This T cell receptor beta chain is from a study of T cell responses to AZD1222 COVID-19 vaccine. Study outcomes and limitations: Scientists sampled the repertoires only once the peak T cell response had passed.

Repertoires were generated with immunoSEQ multiplex PCR, while TCRdb's copy carries only in-frame clones and drops some. The repertoire holds over 150,000 clones, around 94% seen once, with approximately 1.5% in the top ten. As regards this clone: Its target is not known.

The sample here was peripheral blood, taken 28 days after the second AZD1222 dose. The origin of this receptor is an adult who received the AZD1222 COVID-19 vaccine.

Here the CDR3 reads CASGGQNNSPLHF. DNA of the CDR3: TGTGCTAGTGGGGGACAGAATAATTCACCCCTCCACTTT. The chain couples TRBV12-5 to TRBJ1-6; 7 bases agree with TRBD1. V shed 6 bases, J shed 5 bases, and the junction held 1 base outside the gene matches. Germline-derived CDR1 and CDR2 are LGHNT and FRNRAP. There are 13 residues in the CDR3.